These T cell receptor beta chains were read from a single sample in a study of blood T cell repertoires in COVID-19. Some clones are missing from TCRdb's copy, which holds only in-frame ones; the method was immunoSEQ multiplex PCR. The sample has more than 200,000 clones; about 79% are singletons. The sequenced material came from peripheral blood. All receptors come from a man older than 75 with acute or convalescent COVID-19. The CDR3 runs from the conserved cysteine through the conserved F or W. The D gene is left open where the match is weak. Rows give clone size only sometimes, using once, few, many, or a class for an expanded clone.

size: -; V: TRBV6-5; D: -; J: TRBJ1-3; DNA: TGTGCCAGCAGTTACCGAGGGTCTTTCTCTGGAAACACCATATATTTT; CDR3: CASSYRGSFSGNTIYF
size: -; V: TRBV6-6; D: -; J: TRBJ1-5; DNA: TGTGCCACCCAACGGGGGGGTCATAGCAATCAGCCCCAGCATTTT; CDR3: CATQRGGHSNQPQHF
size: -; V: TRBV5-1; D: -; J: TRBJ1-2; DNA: TGCGCCAGCAGCTTGACCGAGAACTATGGCTACACCTTC; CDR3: CASSLTENYGYTF
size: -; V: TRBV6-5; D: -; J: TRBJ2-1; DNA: TGTGCCATCAGTCCCCTCAGGGCCCCTTTCAATGAGCAGTTCTTC; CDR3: CAISPLRAPFNEQFF
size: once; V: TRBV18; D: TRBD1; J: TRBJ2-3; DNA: TGTGCCAGCTCACTCTCGACAGGGTTAGATACGCAGTATTTT; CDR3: CASSLSTGLDTQYF
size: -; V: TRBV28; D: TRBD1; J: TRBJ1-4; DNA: TGTGCCAGCAGTTTTGGGACAGGGGTTTTGGTCGAAAAACTGTTTTTT; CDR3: CASSFGTGVLVEKLFF
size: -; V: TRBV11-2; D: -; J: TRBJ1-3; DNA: TGTGCCAGCAGGAGGTGGGGGGAATACGGAAACACCATATATTTT; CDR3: CASRRWGEYGNTIYF
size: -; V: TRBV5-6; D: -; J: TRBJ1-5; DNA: TGTGCCAGCAGTCGGAGTTGGGGGGGCTATAGCAATCAGCCCCAGCATTTT; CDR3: CASSRSWGGYSNQPQHF
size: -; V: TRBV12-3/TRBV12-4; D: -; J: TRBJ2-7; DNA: TGTGCCAGCAGCTCGGCCTACGAGCAGTACTTC; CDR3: CASSSAYEQYF
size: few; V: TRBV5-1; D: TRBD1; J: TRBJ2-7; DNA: TGCGCCAGCAGCTTGGGGGGCCGGGACAGGGTCTCCTACGAGCAGTACTTC; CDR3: CASSLGGRDRVSYEQYF
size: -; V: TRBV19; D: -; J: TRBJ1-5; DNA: TGTGCCAGTAGTATCCACTCCAGGGCTACGATTCAGCCCCAGCATTTT; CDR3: CASSIHSRATIQPQHF
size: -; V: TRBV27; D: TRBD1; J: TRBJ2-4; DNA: TGTGCCAGCAGTCGAAACCGGGACAGGGGTTACATTCAGTACTTC; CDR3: CASSRNRDRGYIQYF